This T cell receptor beta chain is drawn from a study of sequential checkpoint blockade in melanoma. Study-wide context: Randomization was 1:1 between first-line nivolumab→ipilimumab and ipilimumab→nivolumab.

Treatment here: randomized to nivolumab then ipilimumab (arm A) or the reverse (arm B). None of the patients previously received DNA-damaging chemotherapy. Repertoires were generated with immunoSEQ multiplex PCR, while TCRdb's copy carries only in-frame clones and drops some. The sample yields approximately 12,000 clones, 75% to 80% seen once. The ends lost 0 bases at V and 4 bases at J; junction bases unmatched: 7. This CDR3 has 16 residues. Looked up from germline, CDR1 is SGHDN and CDR2 is FVKESK. The clonotype was recovered from a human donor with melanoma. The chain employs TRBV14 and TRBJ2-7; the match to TRBD1 covers 9 bases. This material consisted of CD8+ T cells sorted from blood (inferred from file names), taken from a patient given nivolumab and ipilimumab in sequence. The CDR3 sequence is CASSQEEGQGWYEQYF. The CDR3 DNA reads as TGTGCCAGCAGCCAAGAAGAAGGACAGGGGTGGTACGAGCAGTACTTC.